Given below is one TCR beta chain in context. What this receptor recognizes is not known. The sample holds no much larger clone one base away, and base qualities are not on file. These data come from a study of early stage breast cancer tumors (dated by TCRdb to between 2016 and 2019). General notes on the study: Of the roughly 17 invasive breast tumors, about a dozen were found to be estrogen receptor-positive, progesterone receptor-positive and HER2-negative. On average, each sample had around 10-fold read coverage. Most of the 12 ER+/PR+/HER2- tumors were invasive ductal carcinomas, while the other four were invasive lobular carcinomas. A total of 2,651,842 templates, representing under 1.1 million unique clonotypes, were detected across all samples. The research as a whole found: The small cohort size prevented analysis by tumor subtype. Enriched TCRB sequences shared across patients were mostly commonly generated sequences, unlikely to play an important role in the tumor microenvironment. Chain pairing and functional markers such as CD4, CD8 and FOXP3 were missed by bulk genomic DNA sequencing of unsorted cells. Repertoires from blood resembled normal breast more closely than tumor, and using blood as a reference for each tissue separated tumor from normal in about 85% of the 16 patients. Compared with adjacent normal breast tissue, tumors had higher clonality and roughly 2.5-fold greater T cell density.

The study profiled bulk TCR beta-chain repertoires in matched peripheral blood, tumor and adjacent normal breast tissue taken from roughly 17 patients with early-stage breast cancer. Before surgery, roughly 5-11 mL of whole blood was collected into EDTA tubes and then processed within 2 hours. Peripheral blood mononuclear cells were isolated by Ficoll-Paque centrifugation in SepMate-50 tubes. PBMCs were cryopreserved in aliquots of roughly 1.8 to 4.5 million cells in 90% FBS with around 10% DMSO and kept in liquid nitrogen. The Qiagen AllPrep DNA/RNA Mini kit was used to extract genomic DNA. Each sample was amplified in two independent genomic DNA replicates, using 0.5 to 0.6 ug for blood and about 1.6 ug for tumor or normal breast. TCRB sequencing of genomic DNA was carried out with the ImmunoSeq Intro kit according to the manufacturer's instructions. For absolute quantification, the approximately 32-cycle multiplex PCR included proprietary primers along with spike-in control sequences. Single-end 150-bp reads were used to sequence an 87-bp fragment spanning the CDR3 plus the flanking V and J genes. Each lane of an Illumina MiSeq using version 3.0 chemistry carried seven multiplexed samples, with two replicates per sample. The authors processed their data as follows. The vendor's proprietary pipeline processed the raw data and merged both replicates into a single result for each sample. Productive rearrangements sharing the V-gene family, CDR3 amino acid sequence and J-gene segment were defined as clonotypes. Clonality was calculated as 1 minus the normalized Shannon entropy (Pielou evenness) of TCRB abundances. To estimate T cell density, the total number of templates was divided by the number of input cells, which was inferred from the amount of DNA input. Recon with default parameters was used to estimate total repertoire diversity and clonality. A clonotype counted as tumor-enriched if its abundance in tumor exceeded 0.1% and was at least 32-fold higher than its abundance in normal breast. TCRdb retrieved this table from immuneACCESS and kept in-frame rearrangements only. Not all clones are present; in checked studies, unresolved V genes account for under half, and no reason is known for the remainder. The D gene and trimming were derived from the DNA, and the V and J assignments and clone size from that table. The sample table records 60,000 to 75,000 clones; approximately 80% of these occur just once. The top ten clones comprise about 4.4% of the sample.

At the junction V is shortened by 3 bases and J by 6 bases, with 18 bases in between. CDR1 and CDR2 are drawn from the germline V gene: KGHSH, LQKENI. The CDR3 contains 16 residues, cysteine and phenylalanine counted. Just the 48-base CDR3 DNA is kept, in frame starting at base 1. The chain couples TRBV18 to TRBJ2-1; a confident D gene designation cannot be given. This receptor was taken from a person aged 40 to 49 with breast cancer. Source material: blood. The CDR3 loop reads CASSPVYGASSNEQFF. Read as DNA, the sequence is TGTGCCAGCTCACCCGTTTATGGCGCCTCTTCCAATGAGCAGTTCTTC.